The 4 T cell receptor beta chains reported below all come from one sample, sequenced in a study of T cells in Graves' hyperthyroidism and ophthalmopathy. The investigators amplified TCR beta CDR3 regions from RNA transcripts. HTBI primers drove first-round RT-PCR of the TCR CDR3. Each CDR3 protein is one row after TCRdb ran MiXCR on the multiplex PCR reads. The sample carries hundreds of thousands of distinct CDR3 sequences, about a sixth recorded once. The material sequenced was blood. The receptors originated from a middle-aged woman with Graves' ophthalmopathy.

The chain is built from TRBV19 and TRBJ1-5, with D hard to call. Germline CDR1 and CDR2: LNHDA and SQIVND (reference sequence). V shed 2 bases and J shed 6 bases, with 23 bases lying between them. The CDR3 is 18 residues long. CDR3: CASSIIGPPGGIGQPQHF. The CDR3 DNA sequence: TGTGCCAGTAGTATAATTGGCCCCCCAGGCGGTATCGGTCAGCCCCAGCATTTT.

The rearrangement joins TRBV6-1 to TRBJ2-5, with TRBD1 matching 7 bases. Germline CDR1 reads MNHNS; CDR2 reads SASEGT. V dropped 0 bases and J dropped 1; count of bases not matched to a gene: 5. CDR3 length: 16 amino acids. CDR3: CASSEAPTGSQETQYF. The CDR3 bases are TGTGCCAGCAGTGAAGCGCCGACAGGGAGCCAAGAGACCCAGTACTTC.

The chain has TRBV25-1 and TRBJ1-2; D possibly corresponds to TRBD1 (6 bases). The CDR3 contains 14 residues. The germline gives CDR1 MGHDK, CDR2 SYGVNS. Trimming removed 1 base from V and 4 bases from J, with 10 bases in between. CDR3 sequence reads: CASSESQGPYGYTF. DNA for the CDR3: TGTGCCAGCAGTGAATCACAGGGCCCCTATGGCTACACCTTC.

V is TRBV7-9 and J is TRBJ2-3; the match to TRBD2 covers 7 bases. The CDR3 is made up of 15 amino acids. V shed 5 bases and J 4 bases; nucleotides not matched to a gene: 9. Germline V gene data show CDR1 as SEHNR and CDR2 as FQNEAQ (reference sequence). CDR3 amino acids: CASSPGEGPADTQYF. The CDR3 DNA is TGTGCCAGCAGCCCTGGGGAGGGCCCCGCAGATACGCAGTATTTT.